A selection of T cell receptor beta chains follows, all from one sample in a study of CD8 T cells in Susac syndrome. TCRdb reanalysed the immunoSEQ multiplex PCR reads using MiXCR and keeps one entry per CDR3 protein. The sample yields just over 150,000 distinct CDR3 sequences, approximately 96% seen once. The sample consisted of CD8+ T cells from PBMCs. Receptors originate from a human donor with multiple sclerosis. Each CDR3 is given with its conserved first and last residue. A D gene is named only where the DNA matches it firmly. The listing skips clone size in some rows; elsewhere it reads once, few, many or a size class.

once . TRBJ2-1 16 TRBV14 CASSQDTEGVGNEQFF TGTGCCAGCAGCCAAGATACCGAGGGGGTAGGAAATGAGCAGTTCTTC
. TRBD2 TRBJ2-7 14 TRBV4-3 CASSKETLAGEQYF TGCGCCAGCAGCAAAGAAACCCTAGCGGGTGAGCAGTACTTC
. . TRBJ1-5 14 TRBV27 CASSLVGGNQPQHF TGTGCCAGCAGTCTCGTTGGGGGCAATCAGCCCCAGCATTTT
. TRBD2 TRBJ2-1 13 TRBV29-1 CSVYGGVTNEQFF TGCAGCGTCTATGGGGGGGTTACCAATGAGCAGTTCTTC
. . TRBJ2-5 12 TRBV12-5 CASGSRPETQYF TGTGCTAGTGGTTCCCGGCCGGAGACCCAGTACTTC
. . TRBJ2-7 14 TRBV30 CAWSPALTPYEQYF TGTGCCTGGAGTCCGGCCTTGACACCATACGAGCAGTACTTC
. TRBD1 TRBJ2-1 13 TRBV5-6 CASSPGTVHEQFF TGTGCCAGCAGCCCAGGGACAGTCCATGAGCAGTTCTTC
. . TRBJ2-5 12 TRBV14 CASSQFQETQYF TGTGCCAGCAGCCAATTCCAAGAGACCCAGTACTTC
. . TRBJ1-2 13 TRBV12-3/TRBV12-4 CASSSTRDYGYTF TGTGCCAGCAGTTCCACTCGGGACTATGGCTACACCTTC
once . TRBJ2-7 12 TRBV30 CAWRWGSYEQYF TGTGCCTGGAGGTGGGGCTCCTACGAGCAGTACTTC
once . TRBJ2-3 14 TRBV5-5 CASSLAGGRGTQYF TGTGCCAGCAGCTTGGCCGGGGGAAGGGGTACGCAGTATTTT
. . TRBJ2-2 14 TRBV4-2 CASSQDLTSGELFF TGTGCCAGCAGCCAAGATCTTACATCCGGGGAGCTGTTTTTT
. TRBD1 TRBJ2-4 18 TRBV9 CASSVASRQTGEVDIQYF TGTGCCAGCAGCGTAGCCTCCCGACAGACAGGGGAGGTGGACATTCAGTACTTC
. TRBD1 TRBJ1-2 14 TRBV4-1 CASSQDNRGNGYTF TGCGCCAGCAGCCAAGATAACAGGGGGAATGGCTACACCTTC
. . TRBJ1-6 15 TRBV2 CASSEAQGINSPLHF TGTGCCAGCAGTGAAGCACAGGGTATTAATTCACCCCTCCACTTT
. TRBD2 TRBJ2-1 15 TRBV7-9 CASQFERGGDGEQFF TGTGCCAGTCAATTTGAGCGGGGGGGCGATGGTGAGCAGTTCTTC
few . TRBJ2-7 15 TRBV5-1 CASSLRSNRVGEQYF TGCGCCAGCAGCTTAAGATCCAACAGGGTGGGGGAGCAGTACTTC
few . TRBJ1-1 13 TRBV13 CASSLTQNTEAFF TGTGCCAGCAGCCTGACCCAGAACACTGAAGCTTTCTTT
. . TRBJ2-7 15 TRBV6-6 CASSYPRTNSYEQYF TGTGCCAGCAGCTACCCGCGGACGAACTCCTACGAGCAGTACTTC
. . TRBJ2-7 15 TRBV9 CASSVAGTPAYEQYF TGTGCCAGCAGCGTAGCCGGGACTCCAGCCTACGAGCAGTACTTC
. . TRBJ2-7 14 TRBV5-1 CASSLAGGIYEQYF TGCGCCAGCAGCTTGGCCGGAGGGATCTACGAGCAGTACTTC
. TRBD2 TRBJ2-1 16 TRBV3-1 CASSHPPAGGGNEQFF TGTGCCAGCAGCCACCCCCCGGCGGGGGGGGGCAATGAGCAGTTCTTC
. . TRBJ2-1 16 TRBV20-1 CSARGGVEGRHNEQFF TGCAGTGCTAGAGGGGGTGTGGAGGGGAGGCACAATGAGCAGTTCTTC
. TRBD1 TRBJ2-1 13 TRBV7-9 CASSLGTDNEQFF TGTGCCAGCAGCCTCGGGACAGACAATGAGCAGTTCTTC
. . TRBJ1-5 16 TRBV4-2 CASSQVLGLGNQPQHF TGTGCCAGCAGCCAAGTATTAGGGCTCGGCAATCAGCCCCAGCATTTT
. . TRBJ1-1 15 TRBV20-1 CSARDRATAGTEAFF TGCAGTGCTAGAGATCGGGCGACAGCGGGCACTGAAGCTTTCTTT